This T cell receptor (beta chain) is from a study of blood T cell repertoires in COVID-19. In the study overall: Both acute and convalescent COVID-19 samples were obtained from the United States, Italy and Spain. In each case, the material was cDNA or gDNA derived from T cells, B-cell-depleted T cells, or PBMCs.

Study processing details: Counts of nucleated cells, estimated from reference gene primer amplification, were obtained. The data were produced by immunoSEQ multiplex PCR, yet TCRdb's version contains in-frame clones alone and is incomplete. The V and J calls and clone size are taken from that table; D and trimming were inferred from the DNA. The data hold tens of thousands of clones, with around 90% observed a single time. The V end was cut by 6 bases, the J end by 2 bases, with 12 bases between. The CDR3 has 14 residues. CDR1 SNHLY and CDR2 FYNNEI come from the germline V gene. The receptor was isolated from a man aged 55 to 70 with acute or convalescent COVID-19. The source material was peripheral blood. The chain uses TRBV2 and TRBJ2-3; D might be TRBD1 (5 bases). CDR3 DNA: TGTGCCAGCAGCCTCAGGGTAACCACAGATACGCAGTATTTT. Translated: CASSLRVTTDTQYF.